Reported below is one T cell receptor (beta chain). This clone's antigen is unknown. The junction and the germline gene differ at one end; a read error may be behind it. Libraries came from the immunoSEQ multiplex PCR assay. For the multiplex PCR, a mixture combining 60 forward primers for TCR Vbeta segments and 13 reverse primers for TCR Jbeta segments was used. The CDR3 region of rearranged TCR beta genes was amplified from genomic DNA by a multiplex PCR assay. The amplified TCR beta libraries were sequenced on the Illumina HiSeq System as 87-base-pair reads. The authors' pipeline ran thus. Across the roughly 700 repertoires, a later analysis counted 80 million or so unique TCR beta chains, 9.5 million to 13 million of which were shared by at least two donors. Raw reads were error-corrected and collapsed into unique sequences by a nearest-neighbor algorithm in which closely related sequences were merged to remove PCR and sequencing errors. V, D and J gene segments were assigned by aligning CDR3 sequences to IMGT reference sequences. For a sequence to be retained, a match of at least six nucleotides to both a V gene segment and a J gene segment was required. Rearrangements were called productive when the CDR3 lacked stop codons and stayed in frame with V and J; all others were non-productive. CDR3 was defined according to IMGT convention as the region running from the second conserved V-encoded cysteine to the conserved J-encoded phenylalanine. The earlier analysis of fewer than 700 of the donors excluded sequences that lacked an unambiguous match to a single V gene segment. An earlier analysis of just under 600 of the donors called V segments functional above 56.7% productive rearrangements and segregating when the between-donor standard deviation exceeded 5%. To diagnose cytomegalovirus status from the catalog of TCR beta chain sequences, a statistical classification framework was built. A later analysis assigned V and J genes by comparing TCR nucleotide sequences with IMGT/GENE-DB human TR gene sequences. In a later analysis, CDR3 sequences and most-parsimonious VDJ recombination scenarios were assigned using the TCRdist pipeline. In a later analysis, each TCR beta chain was defined by its CDR3 amino acid sequence together with its V-gene family, and reads without a unique V-gene family were excluded. To address suspected cross-contamination and a sequencing artifact, a later analysis removed a few hundred highly shared, low-generation-probability nucleotide sequences. In a later analysis, a clonal expansion index was calculated for each public chain from normalized within-repertoire ranks of inferred template counts. In a later analysis, generation probabilities were computed using a VDJ recombination model fitted to out-of-frame rearrangements, and the results were checked against IGoR. In a later analysis, hypergeometric tests were used to score TCR-TCR, TCR-HLA and TCR-CMV co-occurrence, with a repertoire-size bias correction applied to TCR pairs. False discovery rates were estimated in a later analysis by permuting HLA or CMV assignments 20 times. In a later analysis, co-occurring TCRs were grouped using DBSCAN, with TCRdist sequence similarity added in when clustering inside HLA-allele-positive subsets. Repertoires with fewer than 30,000 or more than 120,000 public chains, plus five repertoires with anomalous nucleotide sharing, were excluded from co-occurrence clustering. Drawn from immuneACCESS, this table holds only the in-frame rearrangements with V and J called that TCRdb kept. Clones are partly lost; checked studies trace under half to an unresolved V gene and leave the rest unexplained. V and J calls and clone size follow that table, whereas D and trimming were derived from the DNA. For this sample the table gives more than 110,000 clones, of which roughly 70% were detected only once. About 6.4% of the sample is held by the ten biggest clonotypes.

This sample is part of a study of cytomegalovirus exposure and HLA in healthy donors (dated by TCRdb to about 2017). About the investigation overall: An earlier analysis of about 530 of the donors reported about 260 Gb of sequence data and 95 million to 130 million unique TCR beta sequences obtained from about 200 million T cells. An earlier analysis of about 620 of the donors applied high-throughput TCR beta sequencing to assess whether each TCR beta V gene segment acted as functional or pseudogenic. A handful of DR-DQ haplotypes were handled as single units for association and clustering because linkage in the cohort was strong. Donor age, sex, ethnicity and CMV serostatus were collected together with the repertoire data. Using immunosequencing, the study profiled T cell repertoires from around 680 subjects and related those repertoires to cytomegalovirus serostatus. A later analysis re-analyzed previously published TCR beta repertoires from approximately 670 donors and added high-resolution HLA genotyping to study TCR occurrence patterns. To predict cytomegalovirus infection status, the study combined high-throughput TCR immunosequencing, statistical association of individual TCRs with disease status, and machine learning. An early release covering some 640 HLA-typed donors comprised about 320 gigabases of sequencing data and tens of millions of unique TCR sequences. In the later analysis, no new phenotypic data were used to find candidate immune exposures; instead, reliance was placed on TCR beta sequences and their occurrence across donors. In addition to the first cohort of around 670 subjects, a separate validation cohort of 130 or so different subjects was used. Typing coverage varied by locus: roughly 620-640 donors for A, B, C, DRB1 and DQB1; roughly 510 for DQA1; around 570 for DPA1; roughly 470 for DPB1. The study aimed to test whether cataloging public T cell receptors could reveal signatures of past pathogen exposure. All discovery cohort repertoires had been generated on a single sequencing platform. Of the roughly 400 genotyped donors, about 80% fell in the genetic ancestry cluster associated with self-reported Caucasian donors. HLA typing covered class I and class II loci at four-digit resolution. Across approximately 400 genotyped donors of the cohort, an average of roughly 250,000 unique TCR beta nucleotide sequences per donor were sequenced, and around 20% of those sequences were non-productive. A later genetic analysis used genome-wide SNP genotypes for about three fifths of the 666 donors, treating that subset as a discovery cohort. Points the paper makes about the study in general: A further reported finding was that TCR beta sequences accurately predicted the HLA-A and HLA-B alleles for most subjects in the first cohort. The sequencing pipeline was judged likely to have produced a cluster of highly shared sequence variants as a technical artifact. Only TCR beta chains were sequenced in this cohort, and the absence of alpha or paired-chain data limited detectable features. In a later genetic analysis, fewer N-insertions in productive TCRs were reported among donors in an Asian-associated ancestry cluster than the 666-donor mean. While some public TCRs were present in many individuals, most TCR sequences turned up only very rarely across donors. Because HLA typing was missing for some donors at each locus, association tests included only the typed subset. In both the original and validation cohorts, the classifier was reported to diagnose cytomegalovirus status with high specificity and sensitivity. In a later analysis, TCR association rates were found to vary across HLA loci, with the most associated TCRs seen for DRB1 alleles and the fewest for HLA-C alleles. The 87-base-pair reads could not distinguish some IMGT-functional V segments, including TRBV6-2 and TRBV6-3, so those segments were excluded. In a later analysis, HLA-associated TCR beta chains showed more clonal expansion and lower generation probabilities than non-associated chains that were equally common. The authors suggested that the approach could potentially be extended to other disease states and immunological phenotypes. Assigning TCR associations to individual alleles was difficult when HLA alleles, especially DR and DQ, strongly co-occurred. Over 15 rarely observed V segments, including chromosome 9 orphons, were excluded from the earlier analysis of some 590 of the donors because counts were too low. The study listed 150 to 200 TCR beta chains as associated with cytomegalovirus. A later genetic analysis associated a missense DCLRE1C variant with V-gene and J-gene trimming of TCR beta chains, and an independent cohort replicated the association. In vitro tests confirmed that three of the cytomegalovirus-associated TCR beta chains recognize cytomegalovirus antigens. Broadly in line with IMGT annotations, most TCR beta V segments showed up in productive rearrangements about 90% or about 30% of the time in an earlier analysis of several hundred of the donors. Specific HLA alleles were associated with about 17,000 TCR beta sequences at a false discovery rate of 0.05 in a later analysis. Sequencing depth was assumed to be roughly uniform across donors in the presence/absence analyses, though that assumption may not hold. Most CMV-associated TCR beta chains appeared to be HLA-restricted in a later analysis, and the HLA associations seemed to be driven largely by CMV exposure. According to a later analysis, parvovirus B19, influenza, CMV and Epstein-Barr virus appeared linked to several top co-occurrence clusters. Correlated functional status among segregating V segments might be attributable to linkage disequilibrium, but an unknown experimental factor could not be ruled out. The only immune exposure information available for the cohort was CMV serostatus.

According to the germline V gene, CDR1 reads SGHAT and CDR2 reads FQNNGV. The CDR3 contains 15 residues, cysteine and phenylalanine counted. Only CDR3 DNA is held: 45 bases, read in frame from base 1. The cohort consisted of 600 or so healthy bone marrow donors. At the time of sampling, all cohort members were nominally healthy, though unrecorded immune exposures were likely present. The donor was CMV seronegative and belonged to the group of 352 seronegative cohort members. A peripheral blood sample was collected from each donor, and TCR beta sequencing was performed on peripheral blood mononuclear cells. Genomic DNA was extracted from the blood cell samples with the Qiagen DNeasy Blood Extraction Kit.

The sequenced sample consisted of PBMCs. The V gene is TRBV11-2 and the J gene is TRBJ2-6; perhaps TRBD2 is the D gene, with 6 bases matching. The sequence came from a young man in good health and CMV-seronegative. The DNA is TGTGCCACCCCCCATGGTGGGACTGGGGCCAACGGCCTGACTTTC. Translated, it gives CATPHGGTGANGLTF.